Presented here are 27 T cell receptor beta chains from one specimen sequenced in a study of T cell repertoires in cytomegalovirus infection. TCRdb independently ran MiXCR on the reads; one entry per CDR3 protein. The sample records approximately 400,000 distinct CDR3 sequences, about 33% being singletons. Sequencing used PBMCs. The receptors come from a human donor in good health (CMV status not recorded). Some clones in this sample may be carry-over from other donors' samples.

This clonotype was detected ten times or more. The chain employs TRBV7-6 and TRBJ1-1; D ambiguous. The CDR3 spans 13 residues. Trimming removed 1 base at V and 4 bases at J, with 7 bases between. CDR1 and CDR2 (germline): SGHVS, FNYEAQ. The CDR3 loop is CASSLGEGTEAFF. CDR3 nucleotide sequence: TGTGCCAGCAGCTTAGGAGAGGGCACTGAAGCTTTCTTT.

This clonotype was picked up many times. The rearrangement links TRBV7-2 to TRBJ1-5; D uncertain. Deletions cut 6 bases from V and 4 bases from J, with 10 bases between. CDR3 length equals 13 residues. Germline V gene lookup returns CDR1 SGHTA and CDR2 FQGNSA. The CDR3 DNA sequence: TGTGCCAGCAGTCGCTCCCCTAATCAGCCCCAGCATTTT. It is translated as CASSRSPNQPQHF. The full variable domain, its missing parts supplied by reference TRBV7-2 and TRBJ1-5, is GAGVSQSPSNKVTEKGKDVELRCDPISGHTALYWYRQSLGQGLEFLIYFQGNSAPDKSGLPSDRFSAERTGGSVSTLTIQRTQQEDSAVYLCASSRSPNQPQHFGDGTRLSIL.

J is TRBJ1-1 and V is TRBV6-6; D gene uncertain. The CDR3 sequence is 15 residues long. Trimming took 4 bases from V and 1 from J, leaving 13 bases between them. CDR1 and CDR2 (germline): MNHNY, SVGAGI (reference sequence). The CDR3 DNA is TGTGCCAGCAGTTTTCCCCTGACGGAGAACACTGAAGCTTTCTTT. Protein: CASSFPLTENTEAFF.

In this sample, this clonotype turned up a few times. The chain has TRBV6-6 and TRBJ2-3; 8 bases are a match to TRBD1. Germline CDR1 reads MNHNY; CDR2 reads SVGAGI (reference sequence). V lost 5 bases, J lost 4 bases, and 8 bases stayed unmatched. The CDR3 sequence is 15 residues long. The CDR3 reads CASSAVRGRADTQYF. The CDR3 coding sequence is TGTGCCAGCAGTGCCGTCAGGGGGCGTGCAGATACGCAGTATTTT.

The V call is TRBV6-8, the J call TRBJ2-7; TRBD2 agrees at 16 bases. Unmatched junction bases numbered 10, after V lost 5 bases and J lost 6 bases. The CDR3 is 17 amino acids. Looked up from germline, CDR1 is MNHGY and CDR2 is SAAAGT. The CDR3 loop is CASSRGLAGGPSVEQYF. CDR3 sequence (DNA): TGTGCCAGCAGTAGGGGACTAGCGGGGGGGCCGTCTGTCGAGCAGTACTTC.

Note on this clonotype: A read error may produce the germline difference seen at one junction end. The V and J genes are TRBV7-6 and TRBJ2-1, with D possibly matching TRBD2 (10 bases). The CDR3 is made up of 16 amino acids. The germline V gene has CDR1 SGHVS and CDR2 FNYEAQ. In DNA, the CDR3 is TGTGCCAGCAGCCCGGACAGGGGACTAGCGCAGGGTGAGCAGTTATTC. Translating it yields CASSPDRGLAQGEQLF. Full variable domain (remainder filled in from reference TRBV7-6 and TRBJ2-1): GAGVSQSPRYKVTKRGQDVALRCDPISGHVSLYWYRQALGQGPEFLTYFNYEAQQDKSGLPNDRFSAERPEGSISTLTIQRTEQRDSAMYRCASSPDRGLAQGEQLFGPGTRLTVL.

This rearrangement joins TRBV12-3 or TRBV12-4 to TRBJ2-3; D might be TRBD1 (6 bases). Trimming took off 6 bases at V and 0 bases at J, with 16 bases between the two ends. CDR3 length: 16 residues. The CDR3 reads CASSQKTGSSTDTQYF. CDR3 coding DNA: TGTGCCAGCAGCCAAAAAACAGGGTCTAGCACAGATACGCAGTATTTT.

This clonotype was detected ten times or more. The CDR3 spells CASSVYRGLYEQYF. In nucleotides, the CDR3 is TGTGCCAGCAGCGTGTACAGGGGGCTCTACGAGCAGTACTTC. The J gene is TRBJ2-7, the V gene TRBV7-2; 9 nucleotides agree with TRBD1. The germline V gene encodes CDR1 SGHTA and CDR2 FQGNSA. J gave up 3 bases and V 5 bases, and 5 bases lay outside the gene matches. There are 14 residues in the CDR3. The entire variable domain, with the rest obtained from reference TRBV7-2 and TRBJ2-7, is as follows: GAGVSQSPSNKVTEKGKDVELRCDPISGHTALYWYRQSLGQGLEFLIYFQGNSAPDKSGLPSDRFSAERTGGSVSTLTIQRTQQEDSAVYLCASSVYRGLYEQYFGPGTRLTVT.

The V and J genes are TRBV19 and TRBJ2-2; D might be TRBD1 (5 bases). CDR3 length equals 14 residues. Trimming took 5 bases from V and 5 from J, leaving 12 bases between them. The V gene's germline CDR1 is LNHDA and CDR2 SQIVND (reference sequence). The CDR3 loop reads CASSLRTKTGELFF. CDR3 DNA sequence: TGTGCCAGTAGTCTCCGGACAAAAACCGGGGAGCTGTTTTTT.

This clonotype has only one observation. Without the conserved terminal phenylalanine or tryptophan, this CDR3 likely stems from a read error. CDR3: CASSLTGKDSPLHY. CDR3 sequence (DNA): TGTGCCAGCAGTTTGACAGGCAAGGATTCACCCCTCCACTAT. This chain links TRBV12-3 or TRBV12-4 with TRBJ1-6, with D perhaps matching TRBD1 (6 bases). The CDR3 is 14 amino acids. Trimming took off 3 bases at V and 8 bases at J, with 11 bases between the two ends.

This chain uses TRBV3-1 with TRBJ2-1; tentative D call: TRBD2 (7 bases). Germline V gene sequence: CDR1 LGHDT, CDR2 YNNKEL (reference sequence). CDR3 length: 17 amino acids. Trimming left V 0 bases short and J 9 bases short, with 21 bases between. The CDR3, as DNA: TGTGCCAGCAGCCAAGATCCTTCGGGGGGCCATGGATTTGAGCAGTTCTTC. Its protein is CASSQDPSGGHGFEQFF.

The chain is built from TRBV19 and TRBJ2-2, with D possibly matching TRBD1 (5 bases). V gave up 3 bases and J gave up 1 base, with 12 bases separating them. The CDR3 contains 16 residues. Germline assignment: CDR1 LNHDA and CDR2 SQIVND (reference sequence). For the CDR3, the DNA is TGTGCCAGTAGTATCAAAGGGGCTATGAACACCGGGGAGCTGTTTTTT. It translates to CASSIKGAMNTGELFF.

As concerns this clonotype: A much larger clone sits a single nucleotide away, making a read error possible. Since no conserved phenylalanine or tryptophan closes the CDR3, a read error is the likely cause. The rearrangement links TRBV25-1 to TRBJ2-2; D gene unclear. The length of the CDR3 is 12 residues. Trimming took off 3 bases at V and 2 bases at J, with 1 base between the two ends. Per the germline V gene, CDR1 is MGHDK and CDR2 is SYGVNS. This CDR3 is CASSDNTGELFC. The DNA of the CDR3 is TGTGCCAGCAGTGACAACACCGGGGAGCTGTTTTGT.

The chain employs TRBV4-2 and TRBJ2-1; possibly TRBD2 for D (7 bases). V was clipped by 5 bases and J by 5 bases, with 16 bases between them. This CDR3 is 15 amino acids long. Germline CDR1 reads LGHNA; CDR2 reads YNFKEQ. The CDR3 region is CASSAGNGGHNEQFF. In nucleotides, the CDR3 is TGTGCCAGCAGCGCCGGGAACGGGGGGCACAATGAGCAGTTCTTC.

V and J are TRBV4-1 and TRBJ1-2; D uncertain. The ends were cut back, 2 bases at V and 6 bases at J, with 13 bases in the middle. The CDR3 totals 14 residues. CDR1 is MGHRA, CDR2 YSYEKL, per germline. This CDR3 is CASSQLQGMDGYTF. The CDR3 bases are TGCGCCAGCAGCCAACTGCAAGGGATGGATGGCTACACCTTC.

The V call is TRBV7-9, the J call TRBJ2-1, with 8 nucleotides matching TRBD1. CDR3 length: 18 residues. The germline CDR1 and CDR2 sequences are SEHNR and FQNEAQ (reference sequence). V dropped 1 base and J dropped 4; count of bases not matched to a gene: 12. This CDR3 is CASSLGSGRQGAYNEQFF. The CDR3 DNA reads as TGTGCCAGCAGCTTAGGGAGCGGCCGGCAGGGGGCTTACAATGAGCAGTTCTTC.

V gene TRBV5-6 combines with J gene TRBJ1-1; no firm D call. The length of the CDR3 is 16 residues. Germline assignment: CDR1 SGHDT and CDR2 YYEEEE. Trimming took 2 bases from V and 1 from J, leaving 15 bases between them. CDR3: CASSFLGRPTNTEAFF. CDR3 nucleotides: TGTGCCAGCAGCTTTCTTGGCAGGCCAACGAACACTGAAGCTTTCTTT.

This clonotype was observed many times. The chain uses TRBV4-2 and TRBJ2-6; TRBD2 agrees at 9 bases. Germline CDR1 is LGHNA and CDR2 is YNFKEQ. V dropped 0 bases and J dropped 0; count of bases not matched to a gene: 0. The CDR3 is 17 amino acids. CDR3 loop: CASSQETSGSGANVLTF. In DNA, the CDR3 is TGTGCCAGCAGCCAAGAGACTAGCGGCTCTGGGGCCAACGTCCTGACTTTC.

The chain uses TRBV5-1 and TRBJ2-7; maybe TRBD2 (6 bases). Per germline, CDR1 SGHRS and CDR2 YFSETQ. V was cut by 5 bases and J by 3 bases, with 15 bases left in between. CDR3 size: 14 residues. This CDR3 reads CASSRETGGYEQYF. CDR3 bases: TGCGCCAGCAGTAGAGAAACCGGGGGCTACGAGCAGTACTTC.

This clonotype was observed a handful of times. The V gene is TRBV12-3 or TRBV12-4, the J gene TRBJ2-3; TRBD1 might be the D (5 bases). V was clipped by 6 bases and J by 2 bases, with 12 bases between them. The CDR3 is 14 residues long. The CDR3 is CASRPRQTTDTQYF. The CDR3 DNA reads as TGTGCCAGCAGACCTAGACAGACCACAGATACGCAGTATTTT.

This clonotype was seen repeatedly, ten times or more. The chain links TRBV7-9 to TRBJ1-5; TRBD1 aligns across 12 bases. This CDR3 spans 19 amino acids. From germline, CDR1 is SEHNR and CDR2 FQNEAQ (reference sequence). V lost 3 bases, J lost 2 bases, and 11 bases stayed unmatched. CDR3: CASSFIGTGGSRGNQPQHF. CDR3 coding DNA: TGTGCCAGCAGCTTCATCGGGACAGGGGGCTCTCGGGGCAATCAGCCCCAGCATTTT.

The chain has TRBV4-3 and TRBJ1-5; no clear D. V lost 0 bases to trimming and J lost 2 bases, with 8 bases between them. The CDR3 totals 15 residues. The germline V gene has CDR1 LGHNA and CDR2 YSLEER. The CDR3 loop is CASSQDGPGNQPQHF. In DNA, the CDR3 is TGCGCCAGCAGCCAAGATGGTCCCGGCAATCAGCCCCAGCATTTT.

The chain carries TRBV5-1 and TRBJ2-1; no reliable D call. Germline V gives CDR1 SGHRS, CDR2 YFSETQ. The CDR3 is 12 amino acids. Deletions cut 0 bases from V and 9 bases from J, with 7 bases between. CDR3 sequence reads: CASSLAQSEQFF. CDR3 coding DNA: TGCGCCAGCAGCTTGGCCCAGAGTGAGCAGTTCTTC. The full variable domain, its missing parts supplied by reference TRBV5-1 and TRBJ2-1, is KAGVTQTPRYLIKTRGQQVTLSCSPISGHRSVSWYQQTPGQGLQFLFEYFSETQRNKGNFPGRFSGRQFSNSRSEMNVSTLELGDSALYLCASSLAQSEQFFGPGTRLTVL.

The DNA of the CDR3 is TGTGCCAGCAGTGAGTCGGGACGATATAGCAATCAGCCCCAGCATTTT. Protein product: CASSESGRYSNQPQHF. The chain carries TRBV2 and TRBJ1-5; TRBD1 is a possible D gene (5 bases). CDR1 and CDR2 (germline): SNHLY, FYNNEI. The CDR3 consists of 16 residues. V shed 3 bases and J shed 0 bases, with 12 bases lying between them.

This clonotype was counted between two and nine times. The chain is built from TRBV7-9 and TRBJ1-6; 8 bases match TRBD1. Per germline, CDR1 SEHNR and CDR2 FQNEAQ (reference sequence). The V segment lost 2 bases and the J segment 10 bases; nucleotides outside the gene matches: 13. This CDR3 comprises 17 residues. As DNA, the CDR3 is TGTGCCAGCAGCTTAATGAGCGGACAGGGCAGACGGTCACCCCTCCACTTT. This gives the protein CASSLMSGQGRRSPLHF.

This clonotype was recorded at least ten times. The rearrangement joins TRBV6-1 to TRBJ2-7, with D perhaps given as TRBD1 or TRBD2 (5 bases each). CDR1 MNHNS and CDR2 SASEGT come from the germline V gene. CDR3 length equals 14 residues. V was trimmed by 6 bases and J by 4 bases, leaving 16 bases between them. The CDR3 DNA follows: TGTGCCAGCAGCGGGACGCATTTGGGTTACGAGCAGTACTTC. Translated: CASSGTHLGYEQYF.

This clonotype has just a few counts. The chain carries TRBV12-3 or TRBV12-4 and TRBJ1-2, with TRBD1 as a possible D gene (5 bases). V lost 8 bases to trimming and J lost 1 base, with 14 bases between them. CDR3 length equals 14 residues. CDR3 DNA: TGTGCCAGCGCCCGGGGGGGATTTAACTATGGCTACACCTTC. Translating it yields CASARGGFNYGYTF.